The TCR beta chain under discussion was sequenced for a study of T cell repertoires and Cas9 in healthy adults (dated by TCRdb to the late 2010s). In the study overall: Multi-effector potency, cytotoxicity and lineage determination within the CD4 and CD8 compartments were characterized for SpCas9-reactive T cells. The study looked at preexisting T cell immunity to the Streptococcus pyogenes Cas9 nuclease (SpCas9), which is used in CRISPR gene editing. Beyond this particular receptor, the publication reports: In vitro, SpCas9-reactive regulatory T cells were reported to reduce the proliferation and function of SpCas9-reactive effector T cells.

The CDR3 covers 18 residues, taking in both the cysteine and the phenylalanine. This entry keeps only the CDR3 DNA: 54 bases, framed from base 1. The germline V gene encodes CDR1 SGHTA and CDR2 FQGNSA. To note about this clone: The antigen it binds to is not known. Qualities for individual bases were not recorded, and no much larger clone is one base off.

The library was built by means of the immunoSEQ multiplex PCR assay. The table comes from immuneACCESS by way of TCRdb, which keeps in-frame sequences with V and J called. Part of the clones is missing from these tables; in studies checked, under half for an unresolved V gene and the rest for unknown reasons. Recorded for this sample are about 14,000 clones; about 91% of them occurred a single time. The ten top clones hold around 1.5% of the sample. Healthy humans served as the donors. The chain is assembled from TRBV7-2 and TRBJ2-5; the junction holds 13 bases that match TRBD2. The assigned J gene may be wrong: the sequence end matches TRBJ2-7 better. The sequenced sample was Tregs (CD4+, CD25+, CD127-, CD137-, CD154-) from PBMCs; culture status not recorded. The TCR sequence derives from a human donor in good health. This receptor has the CDR3 CASSQRTSGGLRSYEQYF. DNA sequence: TGTGCCAGCAGCCAACGGACTAGCGGGGGCCTCCGGTCCTACGAGCAGTACTTC.